The T cell receptor (beta chain) described here comes from a study of T cell repertoires in cytomegalovirus infection. MiXCR, applied by TCRdb to the reads, yields one record per CDR3 protein. The sample lists about 140,000 distinct CDR3 sequences; approximately 5.9% were seen once. The CDR3 contains 13 residues. Trimming pared 5 bases from V and 1 base from J, leaving 8 bases between. Germline values: CDR1 ENHRY, CDR2 SYGVKD. Sequencing was performed on PBMCs. This chain links TRBV10-3 with TRBJ1-2; D possibly corresponds to TRBD1 (6 bases). This receptor was taken from a human donor in good health (CMV status not recorded). Some clones in this sample may be carry-over from other donors' samples. The CDR3 region has the DNA TGTGCCATCAGTTCAGGGGATAACTATGGCTACACCTTC. It yields the protein CAISSGDNYGYTF.